A single sample is the source of the 3 T cell receptor beta chains below, sequenced in a study of regulatory T cells in long-lasting Graves disease. Time point in this sample: newly diagnosed GD, antithyroid drugs for less than 3 months. Extracted RNA from PBMCs served as the source of the TCR library. Assembly of TCR beta libraries relied on iRepertoire HTBI primers together with Arm-PCR of CDR3 regions. TCRdb fed the multiplex PCR reads into MiXCR, producing one record per CDR3 protein. This sample yields 520,000 or so distinct CDR3 sequences, of which around 12% are seen a single time; 8.9% belongs to the top ten. The data were also submitted as part of a second study, on T cells in Graves' hyperthyroidism and ophthalmopathy.

The specimen was peripheral blood mononuclear cells (PBMCs), collected at new diagnosis, from a patient treated with antithyroid drugs. The source of these receptors is a woman under 40 with Graves disease.

This rearrangement joins TRBV20-1 to TRBJ1-6; 8 positions agree with TRBD1. Germline CDR1 reads DFQATT; CDR2 reads SNEGSKA (reference sequence). The J segment lost 10 bases and the V segment lost 6 bases, leaving 5 bases of the junction unmatched. The CDR3 contains 12 residues. The CDR3 region has the DNA TGCAGTGCGCGGGACAGGATATCACCCCTCCACTTT. It specifies CSARDRISPLHF.

The table lists this clonotype with many counts. CDR3 DNA sequence: TGTGCCAGCAACCCCCCGGGACTAGCGAGCACAGATACGCAGTATTTT. It yields the protein CASNPPGLASTDTQYF. The chain recombines TRBV28 with TRBJ2-3; 10 nucleotides line up with TRBD2. CDR3 length: 16 residues. The V gene's germline CDR1 is MDHEN and CDR2 SYDVKM. V gave up 7 bases and J gave up 0 bases; unmatched junction bases: 7.

There are many counts of this clonotype. This rearrangement joins TRBV11-2 to TRBJ1-1; TRBD1 is a possible D gene (5 bases). V was cut by 5 bases and J by 0 bases, with 7 bases left in between. The CDR3 spans 13 residues. The V gene's germline CDR1 is SGHAT and CDR2 FQNNGV. The CDR3 DNA reads as TGTGCCAGCAGCATGACAGTGAACACTGAAGCTTTCTTT. Translated, it gives CASSMTVNTEAFF.